These T cell receptor beta chains were read from a single sample in a study of shared clonotypes between healthy human individuals. Produced via immunoSEQ multiplex PCR; TCRdb's table is partial and in-frame only. The sample consists of about 2.1 million clones, approximately 92% of them appearing once. Specimen: naive CD8+ T cells from PBMCs. Receptors were obtained from a man aged 18 to 29 in good health. Some clones in this sample may be carry-over from other donors' samples. Both conserved end residues are trimmed from each CDR3. A D gene is named only where the DNA matches it firmly.

J gene: TRBJ1-5
V gene: TRBV15
D gene: -
CDR3 protein: ATSGRVGQPQH

J gene: TRBJ1-2
V gene: TRBV4-1
D gene: TRBD1
CDR3 protein: ASSQVGVTGEPYGYT

J gene: TRBJ1-5
V gene: TRBV6-1
D gene: -
CDR3 protein: ASSETRTPARH

J gene: TRBJ1-1
V gene: TRBV4-2
D gene: -
CDR3 protein: ASSQQGTPEAF

J gene: TRBJ2-1
V gene: TRBV21-1
D gene: -
CDR3 protein: ASSMGFTGERTARPYNEQF

J gene: TRBJ2-3
V gene: TRBV28
D gene: TRBD2
CDR3 protein: ASSPLAGGPLGADTQY

J gene: TRBJ1-1
V gene: TRBV4-1
D gene: -
CDR3 protein: ASSPMGGAGTEAF

J gene: TRBJ1-6
V gene: TRBV30
D gene: -
CDR3 protein: AWRPLSRNSPLH

J gene: TRBJ1-5
V gene: TRBV7-2
D gene: TRBD1
CDR3 protein: ASSLAGQGVDQPQH

J gene: TRBJ2-7
V gene: TRBV6-1
D gene: -
CDR3 protein: ASSEGTFSSYEQY

J gene: TRBJ2-7
V gene: TRBV7-8
D gene: -
CDR3 protein: ASGEPYEQY

J gene: TRBJ2-5
V gene: TRBV28
D gene: -
CDR3 protein: ASSPPLTRQY

J gene: TRBJ1-2
V gene: TRBV25-1
D gene: -
CDR3 protein: ATSGPGNPNYGYT

J gene: TRBJ2-1
V gene: TRBV6-5
D gene: TRBD2
CDR3 protein: ASSAGTRAQNEQF

J gene: TRBJ1-1
V gene: TRBV28
D gene: -
CDR3 protein: ASSLEVNTEAF

J gene: TRBJ1-1
V gene: TRBV28
D gene: TRBD1
CDR3 protein: ASSNSIRDRQSMNTEAF

J gene: TRBJ2-5
V gene: TRBV18
D gene: TRBD2
CDR3 protein: ASSPPGLAGGPRETQY

J gene: TRBJ2-7
V gene: TRBV11-2
D gene: TRBD2
CDR3 protein: ASSPTLAHEQY

J gene: TRBJ2-7
V gene: TRBV7-9
D gene: -
CDR3 protein: ASSSMTGLDYEQY

J gene: TRBJ2-5
V gene: TRBV7-9
D gene: TRBD1
CDR3 protein: ASSLKGQGNQETQY

J gene: TRBJ2-7
V gene: TRBV28
D gene: -
CDR3 protein: ASSPNSYEQY

J gene: TRBJ1-5
V gene: TRBV9
D gene: -
CDR3 protein: ASSDGTSNQPQH

J gene: TRBJ1-3
V gene: TRBV4-1
D gene: -
CDR3 protein: ASSQDAGTVSGNTIY

J gene: TRBJ2-1
V gene: TRBV6-5
D gene: TRBD2
CDR3 protein: ASSSRREYSNEQF

J gene: TRBJ1-1
V gene: TRBV5-5
D gene: -
CDR3 protein: ASSLWGGPRVNTEAF

J gene: TRBJ2-7
V gene: TRBV10-2
D gene: -
CDR3 protein: ASIGNTFYEQY

J gene: TRBJ2-7
V gene: TRBV28
D gene: -
CDR3 protein: ASTSPGSYEQY

J gene: TRBJ2-6
V gene: TRBV4-1
D gene: -
CDR3 protein: ASSQDSGGSGVSGANVLT

J gene: TRBJ2-1
V gene: TRBV28
D gene: TRBD2
CDR3 protein: ASSLFGTSGRTEQF

J gene: TRBJ1-1
V gene: TRBV19
D gene: -
CDR3 protein: ASSIAVFTDTDTEAF

J gene: TRBJ1-4
V gene: TRBV6-6
D gene: -
CDR3 protein: ASLGLEKLF

J gene: TRBJ1-2
V gene: TRBV30
D gene: -
CDR3 protein: AWVPRPRGVPDSNYGYT

J gene: TRBJ2-3
V gene: TRBV27
D gene: TRBD2
CDR3 protein: ASSISGRNLVSTDTQY

J gene: TRBJ2-2
V gene: TRBV25-1
D gene: -
CDR3 protein: ASSASPDTGELF

J gene: TRBJ1-1
V gene: TRBV30
D gene: -
CDR3 protein: AWSVYTEAF

J gene: TRBJ1-3
V gene: TRBV6-1
D gene: -
CDR3 protein: ASREPGPRSGNTIY

J gene: TRBJ2-7
V gene: TRBV27
D gene: -
CDR3 protein: ASSTPGPLGEQY

J gene: TRBJ2-1
V gene: TRBV19
D gene: TRBD2
CDR3 protein: ASSISLRAGGPSVQF

J gene: TRBJ2-7
V gene: TRBV4-1
D gene: TRBD1
CDR3 protein: ASSQILGEAGGAYEQY

J gene: TRBJ2-7
V gene: TRBV27
D gene: -
CDR3 protein: ASSLEDGYEQY

J gene: TRBJ1-4
V gene: TRBV27
D gene: TRBD1
CDR3 protein: ASSLQGVGEKLF

J gene: TRBJ2-1
V gene: TRBV13
D gene: -
CDR3 protein: ASSFESQSFHDEQF

J gene: TRBJ2-7
V gene: TRBV7-9
D gene: TRBD2
CDR3 protein: ASSPSGLAVSYEQY

J gene: TRBJ1-2
V gene: TRBV7-9
D gene: -
CDR3 protein: ASSLGEGGYGYT

J gene: TRBJ2-1
V gene: TRBV27
D gene: -
CDR3 protein: ASAINGRTPRWEQF

J gene: TRBJ1-5
V gene: TRBV28
D gene: -
CDR3 protein: ASSFQGSGQPQH

J gene: TRBJ1-1
V gene: TRBV15
D gene: -
CDR3 protein: ATSADHTEAF

J gene: TRBJ2-7
V gene: TRBV6-4
D gene: TRBD2
CDR3 protein: ASSDGPSGNSEQY